This T cell receptor (beta chain) was obtained from a study of regulatory T cells in long-lasting Graves disease. V lost 5 bases, J lost 4 bases, and 13 bases stayed unmatched. CDR3 length equals 15 residues. From germline, CDR1 is GTSNPN and CDR2 SVGIG (reference sequence). Sequencing libraries for TCR beta were prepared with iRepertoire HTBI primers and Arm-PCR of CDR3 regions. TCRdb ran MiXCR on the multiplex PCR reads and lists one entry per CDR3 protein. This table holds around 460,000 distinct CDR3 sequences, about 20% found once. Regarding time point: persistent/refractory GD, antithyroid drugs over 5 years with positive TRAb. After RNA was extracted from PBMCs, the TCR library was made from it. The table lists this clonotype with a count of one.

The V gene is TRBV30, the J gene TRBJ1-2; TRBD1 agrees at 7 bases. The TCR comes from a female donor with Graves disease. The sample in question was peripheral blood mononuclear cells (PBMCs), obtained when the disease was refractory, from a patient treated with antithyroid drugs. The CDR3 region has the DNA TGTGCCTGGCGGAGGTTAGGGGGCGTCGTCTATGGCTACACCTTC. Translating it yields CAWRRLGGVVYGYTF.